This T cell receptor beta chain was sequenced for a study of T cells in Graves' hyperthyroidism and ophthalmopathy. This CDR3 comprises 16 residues. The germline V gene has CDR1 DFQATT and CDR2 SNEGSKA (reference sequence). The ends lost 0 bases at V and 4 bases at J; junction bases unmatched: 8. The CDR3 regions of TCR beta were amplified from RNA transcripts. HTBI primers were used for first-round RT-PCR of the TCR CDR3. TCRdb re-derived calls from the multiplex PCR reads in MiXCR, one entry per CDR3 protein. The sample lists around 620,000 distinct CDR3 sequences, 13% to 15% seen once, with roughly 7% in the top ten.

This rearrangement joins TRBV20-1 to TRBJ2-3; 9 bases line up with TRBD2. Sequenced sample: blood. The origin of this receptor is a woman between 18 and 30 years old with Graves' ophthalmopathy. CDR3 bases: TGCAGTGCTAGAGACCCCAGCGGGGGGAGGGCAGATACGCAGTATTTT. Translating it yields CSARDPSGGRADTQYF.